This T cell receptor (beta chain) was sequenced in a study of blood T cell repertoires in COVID-19 (dated by TCRdb to the early 2020s). Regarding the study in general: Samples from collaborators originated in the United States, Italy and Spain and spanned both the acute and convalescent phases of COVID-19. The material from the prospective study consisted of cDNA or gDNA derived from T cells, B-cell-depleted T cells, or PBMCs. Deeply sampled blood TCRbeta repertoires from subjects exposed to, actively infected with, or recovered from COVID-19 were included in the dataset. The repertoires were released in a freely available public database intended as a resource for research on the immune response to SARS-CoV-2. Samples came from the ongoing ImmuneRACE study (first 160 participants) plus 1,254 subjects from 6 global collaborators. Nearly every sample came with metadata listing a de-identified subject ID, COVID-19 status, age in years and sex. Where available, HLA class I and class II types were obtained from metadata supplied by the sample provider rather than from assay-based typing.

The paper's findings and limits, for the study overall: How much clinical and demographic metadata was included differed by source and by participant, and the metadata was provided uncurated.

A note on this clone: The antigen it recognizes is unknown. No clone much larger than this one lies a single base away; base qualities are absent.

The immunoSEQ Assay, a bias-controlled multiplex PCR, was used to amplify TCRbeta CDR3 regions from genomic DNA. The original methods were these. The number of nucleated cells in each sample was estimated by amplification of reference gene primers within the assay. To quantify the absolute abundance of each unique TCRbeta CDR3 rearrangement, sequence reads were collapsed and filtered. For each sample, productive Simpson clonality was calculated by taking the square root of Simpson's diversity index across productive rearrangements. The immuneACCESS repertoire file appears here via TCRdb, limited to in-frame rearrangements. These files lack a portion of the clones; in checked studies, under half of the deficit traces to unresolved V genes, and the cause of the others is not known. V, J and clone size reflect that table, while D and trimming were determined from the DNA. For this sample the table gives about 310,000 clones, of which approximately 91% were detected only once. The ten largest account for around 9.5% of the sample.

Participants in the prospective study were enrolled through a virtual design, were aged roughly 18 to 100 years, and lived in about 25 United States geographic areas. In the prospective study, cohorts were assigned on the basis of participant-reported clinical history obtained from a screening survey and a study questionnaire. Recovered participants in ImmuneRACE Cohort 3 were defined by two consecutive negative NP/OP PCR tests, clearance by a healthcare professional, or resolution of symptoms. In the prospective study, mobile phlebotomists collected whole blood, serum and a nasopharyngeal or oropharyngeal swab from each participant. Participants in the prospective study had the option to provide additional blood draws and questionnaires over a 2-month period. Blood samples from the prospective study were shipped frozen or at room temperature prior to DNA extraction. As encoded in the germline V gene, CDR1 is MNHEY while CDR2 is SVGEGT. Its CDR3 holds 13 amino acids, cysteine through phenylalanine. Of all the DNA, just the CDR3 is kept, 39 bases in frame from base 1. From V the trimming removes 5 bases and from J it removes 7 bases, while the gene matches leave 8 bases of the junction unaccounted for.

Sequences were obtained from PBMCs or T cells enriched from blood (not recorded which). The receptor was isolated from a woman in her thirties or forties who had recovered from COVID-19. The sequence links TRBV6-2 or TRBV6-3 to TRBJ2-7; TRBD2 aligns with 7 central bases. In nucleotide form, the sequence is TGTGCCAGCAGTACTGGGGGGGATCTTGAGCAGTACTTC. This codes for CASSTGGDLEQYF.